This entry is about one T cell receptor beta chain. The sample belongs to a study of blood T cell repertoires in COVID-19. Germline CDR1 is SGDLS and CDR2 is YYNGEE. The CDR3 runs to 14 residues. The V end was cut by 3 bases, the J end by 1 base, with 10 bases between. The authors' processing: By means of reference gene primer amplification, nucleated cell counts were estimated. Using immunoSEQ multiplex PCR, the repertoire was profiled, and TCRdb retains in-frame clones only, with some absent. V and J calls and clone size are copied from that table; D and trimming were computed from the DNA. The table shows around 300,000 clones, with about 90% occurring only once.

This sequence joins TRBV9 and TRBJ2-5; the D gene is possibly TRBD2 (5 bases). Sequences were obtained from PBMCs or T cells enriched from blood (not recorded which). The receptor comes from a woman aged 18-29 years with acute COVID-19. As DNA, the CDR3 is TGTGCCAGCAGCGGACTCCGGGGCCAAGAGACCCAGTACTTC. Protein sequence: CASSGLRGQETQYF.